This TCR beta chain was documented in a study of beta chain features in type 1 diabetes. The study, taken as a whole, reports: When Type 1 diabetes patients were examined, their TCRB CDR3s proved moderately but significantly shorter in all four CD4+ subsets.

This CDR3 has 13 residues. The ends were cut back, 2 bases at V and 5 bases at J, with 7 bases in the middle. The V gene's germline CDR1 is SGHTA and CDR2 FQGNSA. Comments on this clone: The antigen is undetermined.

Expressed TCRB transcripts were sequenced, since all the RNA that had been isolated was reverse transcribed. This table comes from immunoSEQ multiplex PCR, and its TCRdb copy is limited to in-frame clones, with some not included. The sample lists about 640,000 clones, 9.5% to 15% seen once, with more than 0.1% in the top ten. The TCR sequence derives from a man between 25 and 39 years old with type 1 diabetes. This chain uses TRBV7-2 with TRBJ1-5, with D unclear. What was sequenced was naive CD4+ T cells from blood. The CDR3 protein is CASSLTKDQPQHF. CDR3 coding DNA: TGTGCCAGCAGCTTAACGAAGGATCAGCCCCAGCATTTT.